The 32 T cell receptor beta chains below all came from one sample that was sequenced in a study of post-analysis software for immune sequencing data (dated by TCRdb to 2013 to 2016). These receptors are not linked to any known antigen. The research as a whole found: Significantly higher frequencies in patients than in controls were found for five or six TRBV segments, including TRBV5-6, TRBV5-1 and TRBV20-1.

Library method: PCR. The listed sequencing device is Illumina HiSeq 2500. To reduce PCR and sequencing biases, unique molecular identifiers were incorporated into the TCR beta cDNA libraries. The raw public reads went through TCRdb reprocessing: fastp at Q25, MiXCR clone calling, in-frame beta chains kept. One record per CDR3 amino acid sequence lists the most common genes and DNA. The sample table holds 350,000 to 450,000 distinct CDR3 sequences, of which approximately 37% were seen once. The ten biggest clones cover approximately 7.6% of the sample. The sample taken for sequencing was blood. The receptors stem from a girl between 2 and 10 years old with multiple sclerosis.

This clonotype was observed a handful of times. The CDR3 DNA sequence: TGTGCCAGCAGCGTGAGGACAGATACGCAGTATTTT. This translates into CASSVRTDTQYF. V gene TRBV9 combines with J gene TRBJ2-3; unclear D gene. V was cut by 2 bases and J by 3 bases, with 4 bases left in between. CDR3 length: 12 amino acids. Per germline, CDR1 SGDLS and CDR2 YYNGEE.

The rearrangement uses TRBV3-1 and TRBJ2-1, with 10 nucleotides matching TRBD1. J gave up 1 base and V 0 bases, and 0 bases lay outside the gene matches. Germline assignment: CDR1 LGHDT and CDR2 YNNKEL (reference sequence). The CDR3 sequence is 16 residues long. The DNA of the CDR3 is TGTGCCAGCAGCCAAGAGGGACAGGGGTCCTACAATGAGCAGTTCTTC. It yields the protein CASSQEGQGSYNEQFF.

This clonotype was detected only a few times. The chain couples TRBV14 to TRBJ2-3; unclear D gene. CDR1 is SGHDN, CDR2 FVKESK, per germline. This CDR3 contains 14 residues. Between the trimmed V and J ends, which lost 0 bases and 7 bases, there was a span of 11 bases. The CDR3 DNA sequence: TGTGCCAGCAGCCAAGAGCTTAGCCAAAATACGCAGTATTTT. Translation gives CASSQELSQNTQYF. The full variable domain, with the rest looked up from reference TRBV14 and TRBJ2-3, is EAGVTQFPSHSVIEKGQTVTLRCDPISGHDNLYWYRRVMGKEIKFLLHFVKESKQDESGMPNNRFLAERTGGTYSTLKVQPAELEDSGVYFCASSQELSQNTQYFGPGTRLTVL.

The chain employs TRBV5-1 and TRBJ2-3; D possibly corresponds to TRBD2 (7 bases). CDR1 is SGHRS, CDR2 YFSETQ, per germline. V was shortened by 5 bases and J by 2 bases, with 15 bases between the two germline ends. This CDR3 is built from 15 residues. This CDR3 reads CASRKVAGATDTQYF. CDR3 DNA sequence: TGCGCCAGCAGGAAAGTGGCGGGGGCCACAGATACGCAGTATTTT.

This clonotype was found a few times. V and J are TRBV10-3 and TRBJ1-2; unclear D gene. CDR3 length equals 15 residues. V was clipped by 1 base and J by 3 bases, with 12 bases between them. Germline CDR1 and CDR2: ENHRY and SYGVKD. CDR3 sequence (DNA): TGTGCCATCAGTGAGTATGGCAGACGTTACTATGGCTACACCTTC. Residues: CAISEYGRRYYGYTF.

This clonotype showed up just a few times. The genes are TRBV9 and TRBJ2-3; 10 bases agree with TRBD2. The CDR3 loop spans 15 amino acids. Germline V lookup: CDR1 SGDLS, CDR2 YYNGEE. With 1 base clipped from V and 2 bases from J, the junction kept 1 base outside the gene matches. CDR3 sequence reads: CASSVLAGVTDTQYF. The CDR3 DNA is TGTGCCAGCAGCGTACTAGCGGGGGTCACAGATACGCAGTATTTT.

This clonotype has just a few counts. CDR3 sequence (DNA): TGCAGCGTTGGAGGGGCGGACCCCTCTAGCATTCAGTACTTC. Translated, it gives CSVGGADPSSIQYF. V gene TRBV29-1 combines with J gene TRBJ2-7; the D gene could be TRBD1 or TRBD2 (5 bases each). The J call is in doubt because the DNA end fits TRBJ2-4 better. Germline-derived CDR1 and CDR2 are SQVTM and ANQGSEA. The CDR3 runs to 14 residues.

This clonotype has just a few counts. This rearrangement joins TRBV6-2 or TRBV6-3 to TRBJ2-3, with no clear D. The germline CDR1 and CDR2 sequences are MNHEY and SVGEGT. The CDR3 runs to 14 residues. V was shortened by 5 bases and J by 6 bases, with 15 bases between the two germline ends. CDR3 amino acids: CASSNPGTSDTQYF. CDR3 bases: TGTGCCAGCAGTAACCCCGGAACATCCGATACGCAGTATTTT.

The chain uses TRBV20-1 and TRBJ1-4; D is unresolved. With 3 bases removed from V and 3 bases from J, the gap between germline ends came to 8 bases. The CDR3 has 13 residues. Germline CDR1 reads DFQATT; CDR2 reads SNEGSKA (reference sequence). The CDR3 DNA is TGCAGTGCTAGGGCGGCGTCTAATGAAAAACTGTTTTTT. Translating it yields CSARAASNEKLFF.

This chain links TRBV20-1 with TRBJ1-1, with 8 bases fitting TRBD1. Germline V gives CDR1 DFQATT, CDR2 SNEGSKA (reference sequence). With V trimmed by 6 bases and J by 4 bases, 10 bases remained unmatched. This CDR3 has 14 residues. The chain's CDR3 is CSAWDRPSSTEAFF. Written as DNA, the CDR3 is TGCAGTGCCTGGGACAGGCCAAGTAGCACTGAAGCTTTCTTT.

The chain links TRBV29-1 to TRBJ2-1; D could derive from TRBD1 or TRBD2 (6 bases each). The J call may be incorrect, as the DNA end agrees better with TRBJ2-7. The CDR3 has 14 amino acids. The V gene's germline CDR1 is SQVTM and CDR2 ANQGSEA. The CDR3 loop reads CSVVPGDSYNEQYF. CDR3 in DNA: TGCAGCGTTGTCCCAGGGGACTCCTACAATGAGCAGTACTTC.

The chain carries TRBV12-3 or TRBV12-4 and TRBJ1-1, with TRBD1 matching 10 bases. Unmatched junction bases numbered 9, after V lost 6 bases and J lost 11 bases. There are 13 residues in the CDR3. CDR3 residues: CASSAGTGVSAFF. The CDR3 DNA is TGTGCCAGCAGCGCCGGGACAGGGGTTTCGGCTTTCTTT.

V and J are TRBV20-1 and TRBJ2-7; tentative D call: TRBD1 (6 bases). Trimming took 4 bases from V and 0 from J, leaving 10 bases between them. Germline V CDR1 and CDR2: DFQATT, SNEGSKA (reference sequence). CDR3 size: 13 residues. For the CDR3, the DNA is TGCAGTGCTAAGCCGGGACACTCCTACGAGCAGTACTTC. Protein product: CSAKPGHSYEQYF.

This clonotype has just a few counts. The CDR3 here is CASSVLSGVQETQYF. As DNA, the CDR3 is TGTGCCAGCAGCGTCCTATCCGGGGTACAAGAGACCCAGTACTTC. The chain has TRBV9 and TRBJ2-5; possible D gene TRBD2, 5 bases. With 2 bases removed from V and 2 bases from J, the gap between germline ends came to 13 bases. Looked up from germline, CDR1 is SGDLS and CDR2 is YYNGEE. The CDR3 is made up of 15 amino acids.

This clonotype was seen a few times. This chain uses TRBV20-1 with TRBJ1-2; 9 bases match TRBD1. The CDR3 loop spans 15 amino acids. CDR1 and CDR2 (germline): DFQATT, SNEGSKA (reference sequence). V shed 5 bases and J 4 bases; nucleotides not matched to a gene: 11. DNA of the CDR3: TGCAGTGCTCGCCGGGAGGGACAGGGACTCTATGGCTACACCTTC. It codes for CSARREGQGLYGYTF.

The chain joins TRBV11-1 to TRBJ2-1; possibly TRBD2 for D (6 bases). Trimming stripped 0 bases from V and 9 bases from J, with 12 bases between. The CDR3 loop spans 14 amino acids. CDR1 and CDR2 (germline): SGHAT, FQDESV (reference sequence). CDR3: CASSLAGGLVEQFF. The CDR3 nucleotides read TGTGCCAGCAGCTTAGCGGGAGGTTTAGTTGAGCAGTTCTTC.

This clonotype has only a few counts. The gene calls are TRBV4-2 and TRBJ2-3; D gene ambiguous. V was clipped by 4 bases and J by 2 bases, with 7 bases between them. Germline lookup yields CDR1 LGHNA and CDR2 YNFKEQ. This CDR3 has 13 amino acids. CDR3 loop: CASSPINTDTQYF. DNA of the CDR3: TGTGCCAGCAGCCCAATTAACACAGATACGCAGTATTTT.

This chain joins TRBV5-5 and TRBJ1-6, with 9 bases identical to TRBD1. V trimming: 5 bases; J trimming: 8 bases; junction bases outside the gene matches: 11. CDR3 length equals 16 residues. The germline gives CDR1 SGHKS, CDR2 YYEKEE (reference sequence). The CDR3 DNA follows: TGTGCCAGCAGTTTCGACAGGGGGGAGGTTGATTCACCCCTCCACTTT. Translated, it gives CASSFDRGEVDSPLHF.

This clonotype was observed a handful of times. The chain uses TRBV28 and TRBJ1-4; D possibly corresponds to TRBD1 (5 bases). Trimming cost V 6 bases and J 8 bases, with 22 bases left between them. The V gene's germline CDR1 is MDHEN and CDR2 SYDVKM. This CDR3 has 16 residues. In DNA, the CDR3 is TGTGCCAGCAGACTACCAACCTCGGGGACGAGGGAAAAACTGTTTTTT. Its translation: CASRLPTSGTREKLFF.

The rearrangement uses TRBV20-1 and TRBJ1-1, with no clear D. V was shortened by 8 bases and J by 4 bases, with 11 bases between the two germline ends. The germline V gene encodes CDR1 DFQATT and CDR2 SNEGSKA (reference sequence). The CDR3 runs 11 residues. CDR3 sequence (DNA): TGCAGTTCAAGGGTTCGCACTGAAGCTTTCTTT. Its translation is CSSRVRTEAFF.

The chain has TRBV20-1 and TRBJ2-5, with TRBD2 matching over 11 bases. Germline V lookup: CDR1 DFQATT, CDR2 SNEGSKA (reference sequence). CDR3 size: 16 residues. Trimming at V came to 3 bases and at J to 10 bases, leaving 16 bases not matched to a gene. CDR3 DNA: TGCAGTGCTAGTAGCCCGACTAGCGGGGCCACGGGGGACCAGTACTTC. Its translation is CSASSPTSGATGDQYF.

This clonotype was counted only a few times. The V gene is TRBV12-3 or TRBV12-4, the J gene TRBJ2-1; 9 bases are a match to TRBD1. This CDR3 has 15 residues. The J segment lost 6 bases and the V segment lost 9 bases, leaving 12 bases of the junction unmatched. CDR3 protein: CASRLRDRAPNEQFF. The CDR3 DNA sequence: TGTGCCAGTCGACTCCGGGACAGGGCCCCCAATGAGCAGTTCTTC.

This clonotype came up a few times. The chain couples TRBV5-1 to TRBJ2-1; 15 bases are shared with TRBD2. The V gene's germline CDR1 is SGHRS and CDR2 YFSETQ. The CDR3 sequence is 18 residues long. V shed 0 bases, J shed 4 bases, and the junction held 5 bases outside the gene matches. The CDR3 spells CASSLVGTSGRKYNEQFF. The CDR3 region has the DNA TGCGCCAGCAGCTTGGTGGGGACTAGCGGGAGGAAGTACAATGAGCAGTTCTTC.

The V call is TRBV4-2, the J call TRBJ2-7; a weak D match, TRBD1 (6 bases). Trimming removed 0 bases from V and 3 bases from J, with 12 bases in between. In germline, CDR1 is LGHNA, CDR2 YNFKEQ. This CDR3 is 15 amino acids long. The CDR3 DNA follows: TGTGCCAGCAGCCAAGACGGGACAAATTTCTACGAGCAGTACTTC. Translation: CASSQDGTNFYEQYF.

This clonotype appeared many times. Here the CDR3 DNA reads TGTGCCAGCAAGGACAGGGCCTATAATTCACCCCTCCACTTT. Translating gives CASKDRAYNSPLHF. This rearrangement joins TRBV25-1 to TRBJ1-6; 8 bases match TRBD1. Germline CDR1 is MGHDK and CDR2 is SYGVNS. The CDR3 contains 14 residues. Germline trimming cut 7 bases from V and 2 bases from J; bases unmatched to any gene: 1.

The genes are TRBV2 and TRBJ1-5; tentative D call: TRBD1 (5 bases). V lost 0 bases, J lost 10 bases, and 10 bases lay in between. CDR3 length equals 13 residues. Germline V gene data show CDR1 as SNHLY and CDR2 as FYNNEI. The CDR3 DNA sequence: TGTGCCAGCAGTGAAGCTGGGACTCGACCCCAGCATTTT. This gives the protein CASSEAGTRPQHF.

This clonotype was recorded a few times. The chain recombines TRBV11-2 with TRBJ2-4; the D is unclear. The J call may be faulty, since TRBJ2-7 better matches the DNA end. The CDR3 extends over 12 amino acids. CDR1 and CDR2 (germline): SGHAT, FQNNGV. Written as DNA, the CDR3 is TGTGCCAGCAGCCGAATTTCCAACGAGCAGTACTTC. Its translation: CASSRISNEQYF.

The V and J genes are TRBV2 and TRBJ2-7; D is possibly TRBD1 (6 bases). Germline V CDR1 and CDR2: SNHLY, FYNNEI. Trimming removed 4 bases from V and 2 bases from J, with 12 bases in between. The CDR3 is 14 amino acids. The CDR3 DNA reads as TGTGCCAGCAGTGCGGCAGGGGACCCCTACGAGCAGTACTTC. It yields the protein CASSAAGDPYEQYF. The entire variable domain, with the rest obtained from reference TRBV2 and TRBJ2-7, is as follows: EPEVTQTPSHQVTQMGQEVILRCVPISNHLYFYWYRQILGQKVEFLVSFYNNEISEKSEIFDDQFSVERPDGSNFTLKIRSTKLEDSAMYFCASSAAGDPYEQYFGPGTRLTVT.

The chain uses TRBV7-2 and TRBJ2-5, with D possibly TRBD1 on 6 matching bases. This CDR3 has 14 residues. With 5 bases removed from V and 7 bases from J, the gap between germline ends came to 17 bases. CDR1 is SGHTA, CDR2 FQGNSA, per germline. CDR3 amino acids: CASSLLQGMGTQYF. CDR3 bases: TGTGCCAGCAGCCTACTGCAGGGGATGGGGACCCAGTACTTC.

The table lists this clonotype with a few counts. The CDR3 DNA reads TGCAGTGCTAAGGGACTCAGCTCCTACGAGCAGTACTTC. It yields the protein CSAKGLSSYEQYF. This chain joins TRBV20-1 and TRBJ2-7, with a tentative D call TRBD2 (6 bases). Deletions cut 4 bases from V and 0 bases from J, with 10 bases between. Germline assignment: CDR1 DFQATT and CDR2 SNEGSKA (reference sequence). The CDR3 loop spans 13 amino acids.

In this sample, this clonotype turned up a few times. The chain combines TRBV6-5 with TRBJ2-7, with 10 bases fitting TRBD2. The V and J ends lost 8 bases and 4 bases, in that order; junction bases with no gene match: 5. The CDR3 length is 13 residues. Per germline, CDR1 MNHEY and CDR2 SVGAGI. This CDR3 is CASRWTSGYEQYF. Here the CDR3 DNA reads TGTGCCAGCCGATGGACTAGCGGTTACGAGCAGTACTTC.

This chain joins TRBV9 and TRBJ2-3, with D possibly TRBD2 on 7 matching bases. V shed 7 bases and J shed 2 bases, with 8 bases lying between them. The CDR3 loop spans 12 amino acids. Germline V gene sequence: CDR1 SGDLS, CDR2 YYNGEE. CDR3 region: CASRGATDTQYF. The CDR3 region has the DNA TGTGCCAGCCGGGGGGCCACAGATACGCAGTATTTT.